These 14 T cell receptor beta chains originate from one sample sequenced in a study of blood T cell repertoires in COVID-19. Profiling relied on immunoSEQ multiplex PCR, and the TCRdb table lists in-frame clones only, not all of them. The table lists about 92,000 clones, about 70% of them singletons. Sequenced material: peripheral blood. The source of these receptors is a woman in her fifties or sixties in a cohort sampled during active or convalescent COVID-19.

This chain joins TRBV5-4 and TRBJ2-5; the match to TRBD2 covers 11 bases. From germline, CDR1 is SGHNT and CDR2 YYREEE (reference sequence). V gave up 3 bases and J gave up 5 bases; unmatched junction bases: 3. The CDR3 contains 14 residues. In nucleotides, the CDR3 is TGTGCCAGCAGCTCACCTAGCGGGGGGGAGACCCAGTACTTC. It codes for CASSSPSGGETQYF. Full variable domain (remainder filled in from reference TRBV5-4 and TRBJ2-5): ETGVTQSPTHLIKTRGQQVTLRCSSQSGHNTVSWYQQALGQGPQFIFQYYREEENGRGNFPPRFSGLQFPNYSSELNVNALELDDSALYLCASSSPSGGETQYFGPGTRLLVL.

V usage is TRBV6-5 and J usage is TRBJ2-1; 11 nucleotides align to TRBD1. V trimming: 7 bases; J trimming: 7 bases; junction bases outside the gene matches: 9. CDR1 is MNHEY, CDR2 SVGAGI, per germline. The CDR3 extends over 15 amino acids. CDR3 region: CASKGQGAVMNEQFF. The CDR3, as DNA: TGTGCCAGCAAAGGACAGGGGGCCGTTATGAATGAGCAGTTCTTC.

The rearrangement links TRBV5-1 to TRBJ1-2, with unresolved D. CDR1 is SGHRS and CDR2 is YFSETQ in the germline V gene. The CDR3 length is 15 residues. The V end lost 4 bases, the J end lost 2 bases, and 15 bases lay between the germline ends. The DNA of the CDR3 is TGCGCCAGCAGCCCCTCCGCCGGGGTAAACTATGGCTACACCTTC. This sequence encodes CASSPSAGVNYGYTF.

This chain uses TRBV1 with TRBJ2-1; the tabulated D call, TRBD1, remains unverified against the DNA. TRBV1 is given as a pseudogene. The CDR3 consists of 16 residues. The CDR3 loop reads CTSSQTPTGKGNEQFF. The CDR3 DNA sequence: TGCACCAGCAGCCAGACCCCGACAGGGAAGGGGAATGAGCAGTTCTTC.

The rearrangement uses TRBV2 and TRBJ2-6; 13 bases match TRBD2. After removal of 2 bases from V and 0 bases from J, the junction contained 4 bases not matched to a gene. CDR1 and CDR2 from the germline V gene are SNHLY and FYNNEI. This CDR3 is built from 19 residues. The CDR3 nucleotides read TGTGCCAGCAGTGAACAGGGACTAGCGGGGTTCTCTGGGGCCAACGTCCTGACTTTC. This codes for CASSEQGLAGFSGANVLTF. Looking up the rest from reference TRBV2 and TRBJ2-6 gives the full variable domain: EPEVTQTPSHQVTQMGQEVILRCVPISNHLYFYWYRQILGQKVEFLVSFYNNEISEKSEIFDDQFSVERPDGSNFTLKIRSTKLEDSAMYFCASSEQGLAGFSGANVLTFGAGSRLTVL.

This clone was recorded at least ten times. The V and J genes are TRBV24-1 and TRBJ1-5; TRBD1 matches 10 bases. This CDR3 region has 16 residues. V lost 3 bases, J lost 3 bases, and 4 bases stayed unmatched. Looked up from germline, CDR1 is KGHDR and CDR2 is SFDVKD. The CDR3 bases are TGTGCCACCAGTGATCCCGGGACAGGGGTCAATCAGCCCCAGCATTTT. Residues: CATSDPGTGVNQPQHF.

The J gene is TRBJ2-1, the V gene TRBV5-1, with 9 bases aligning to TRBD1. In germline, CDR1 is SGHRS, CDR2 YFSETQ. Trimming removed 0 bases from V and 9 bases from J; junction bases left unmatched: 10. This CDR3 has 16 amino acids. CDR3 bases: TGCGCCAGCAGCTTGGTCGGGACAGGGTTTTCGATTGAGCAGTTCTTC. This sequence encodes CASSLVGTGFSIEQFF.

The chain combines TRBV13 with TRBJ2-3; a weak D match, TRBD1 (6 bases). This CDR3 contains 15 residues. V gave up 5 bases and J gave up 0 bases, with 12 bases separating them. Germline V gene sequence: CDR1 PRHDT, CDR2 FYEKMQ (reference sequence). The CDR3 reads CASSPDRSSTDTQYF. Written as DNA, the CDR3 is TGTGCCAGCAGCCCAGACAGGTCAAGCACAGATACGCAGTATTTT. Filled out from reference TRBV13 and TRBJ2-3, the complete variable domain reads AAGVIQSPRHLIKEKRETATLKCYPIPRHDTVYWYQQGPGQDPQFLISFYEKMQSDKGSIPDRFSAQQFSDYHSELNMSSLELGDSALYFCASSPDRSSTDTQYFGPGTRLTVL.

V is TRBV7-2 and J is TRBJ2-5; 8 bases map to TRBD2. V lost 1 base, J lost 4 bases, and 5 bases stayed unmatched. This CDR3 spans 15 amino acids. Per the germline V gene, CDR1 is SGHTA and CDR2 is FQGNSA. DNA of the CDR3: TGTGCCAGCAGCTTAGGCGGGGGGACTCGAGAGACCCAGTACTTC. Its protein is CASSLGGGTRETQYF.

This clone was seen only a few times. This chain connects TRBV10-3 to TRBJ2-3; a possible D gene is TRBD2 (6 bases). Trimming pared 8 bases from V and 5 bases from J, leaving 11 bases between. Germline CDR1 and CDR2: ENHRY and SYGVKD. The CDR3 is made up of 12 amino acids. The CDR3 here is CAISGTGDTQYF. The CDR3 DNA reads TGTGCCATCTCCGGGACTGGAGATACGCAGTATTTT.

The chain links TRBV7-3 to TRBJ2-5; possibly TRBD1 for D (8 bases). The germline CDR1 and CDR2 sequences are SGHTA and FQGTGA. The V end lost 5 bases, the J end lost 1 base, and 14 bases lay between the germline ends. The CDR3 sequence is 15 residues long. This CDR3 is CASSVTGGAQETQYF. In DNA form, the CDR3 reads TGTGCCAGCAGCGTTACAGGGGGGGCCCAAGAGACCCAGTACTTC.

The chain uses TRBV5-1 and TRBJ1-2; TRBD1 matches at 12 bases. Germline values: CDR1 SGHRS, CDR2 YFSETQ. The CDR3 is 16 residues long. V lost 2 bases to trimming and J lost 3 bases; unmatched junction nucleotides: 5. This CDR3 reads CASSFDGTGGYYGYTF. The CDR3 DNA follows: TGCGCCAGCAGCTTTGATGGGACAGGGGGCTACTATGGCTACACCTTC.

The CDR3 spells CASSLWLTIATGELFF. As DNA, the CDR3 is TGCGCCAGCAGCTTGTGGCTAACAATAGCCACCGGGGAGCTGTTTTTT. The chain links TRBV5-1 to TRBJ2-2, with D unclear. CDR1 SGHRS and CDR2 YFSETQ come from the germline V gene. V dropped 1 base and J dropped 4 bases, with 14 bases sitting between them. The CDR3 covers 16 residues.

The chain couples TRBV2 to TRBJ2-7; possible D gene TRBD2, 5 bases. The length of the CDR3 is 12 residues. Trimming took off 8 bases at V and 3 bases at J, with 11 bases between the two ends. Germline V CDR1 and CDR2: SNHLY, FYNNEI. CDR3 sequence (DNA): TGTGCCAGCCAGTCCGGAGGCTACGAGCAGTACTTC. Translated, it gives CASQSGGYEQYF.